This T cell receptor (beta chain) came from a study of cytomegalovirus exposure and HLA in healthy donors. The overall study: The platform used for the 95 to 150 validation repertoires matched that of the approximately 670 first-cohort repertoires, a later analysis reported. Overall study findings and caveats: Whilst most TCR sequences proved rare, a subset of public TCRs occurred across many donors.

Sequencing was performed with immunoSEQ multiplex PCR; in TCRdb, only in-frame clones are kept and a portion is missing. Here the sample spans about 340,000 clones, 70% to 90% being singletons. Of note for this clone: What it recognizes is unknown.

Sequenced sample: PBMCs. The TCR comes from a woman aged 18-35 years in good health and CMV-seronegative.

CDR3 protein: CASSLAEGLGAEGYNEQFF. The CDR3 DNA sequence: TGTGCCAGCAGCTTAGCGGAGGGTCTCGGAGCGGAAGGCTACAATGAGCAGTTCTTC. The chain recombines TRBV7-8 with TRBJ2-1, with D perhaps matching TRBD2 (6 bases). The germline CDR1 and CDR2 sequences are SGHVS and FQNEAQ. CDR3 length equals 19 residues. The V gene lost 0 bases and the J gene lost 3 bases, with 21 bases spanning the gap.